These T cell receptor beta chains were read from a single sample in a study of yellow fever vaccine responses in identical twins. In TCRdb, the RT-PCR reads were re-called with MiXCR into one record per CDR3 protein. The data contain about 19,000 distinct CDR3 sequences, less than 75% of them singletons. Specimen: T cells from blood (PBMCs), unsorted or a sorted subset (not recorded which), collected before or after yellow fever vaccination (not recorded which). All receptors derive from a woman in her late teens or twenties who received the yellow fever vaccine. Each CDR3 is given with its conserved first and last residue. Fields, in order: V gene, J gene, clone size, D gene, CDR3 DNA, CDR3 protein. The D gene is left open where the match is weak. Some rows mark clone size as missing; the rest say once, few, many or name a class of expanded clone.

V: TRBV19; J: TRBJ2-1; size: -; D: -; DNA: TGTGCCAGTACCGACCTCTCCATGAGTACGGGTGAGCAGTTCTTC; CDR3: CASTDLSMSTGEQFF
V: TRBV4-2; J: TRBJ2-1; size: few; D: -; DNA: TGTGCCAGCAGGCCAGCAGGTAGCGGCTCCTACAATGAGCAGTTCTTC; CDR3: CASRPAGSGSYNEQFF
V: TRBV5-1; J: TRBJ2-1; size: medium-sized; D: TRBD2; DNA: TGCGCCAGCAGGGTGGGACTAGCGGGAGGGCCTGTAGATGAGCAGTTCTTC; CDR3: CASRVGLAGGPVDEQFF
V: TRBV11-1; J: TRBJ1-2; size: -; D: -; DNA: TGTGCCAGCAGCTTAGTGTTGGACACCATCGGGGGCTACACCTTC; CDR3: CASSLVLDTIGGYTF
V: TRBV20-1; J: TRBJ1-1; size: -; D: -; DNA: TGCAGTGCTAGATCGGGCGGATCGAACACTGAAGCTTTCTTT; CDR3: CSARSGGSNTEAFF
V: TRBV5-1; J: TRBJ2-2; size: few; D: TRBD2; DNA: TGCGCCAGCAGCTTGAGACTAGCGGGGCAGGACACCGGGGAGCTGTTTTTT; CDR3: CASSLRLAGQDTGELFF
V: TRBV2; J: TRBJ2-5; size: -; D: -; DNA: TGTGCCAGCGGGGGGACTCTCAGACAACAAGAGACCCAGTACTTC; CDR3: CASGGTLRQQETQYF
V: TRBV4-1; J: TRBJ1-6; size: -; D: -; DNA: TGCGCCAGCAGCCAAGATTCAGGGCAGAACTATAATTCACCCCTCCACTTT; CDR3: CASSQDSGQNYNSPLHF
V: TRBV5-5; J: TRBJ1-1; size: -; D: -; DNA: TGTGCCAGCAGCTTTATCAGAGCTAACACTGAAGCTTTCTTT; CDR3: CASSFIRANTEAFF
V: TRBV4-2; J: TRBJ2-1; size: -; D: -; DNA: TGTGCCAGCAGCCTAGACTTGGGCGGCCATGGGGATGAGCAGTTCTTC; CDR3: CASSLDLGGHGDEQFF
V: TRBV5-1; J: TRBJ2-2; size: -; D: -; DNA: TGCGCCAGCAGCTTTATCCCCGACACCGGGGAGCTGTTTTTT; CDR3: CASSFIPDTGELFF
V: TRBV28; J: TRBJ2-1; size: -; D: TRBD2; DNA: TGTGCCACAACTAGCGCCCCTGAGCAGTTCTTC; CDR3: CATTSAPEQFF
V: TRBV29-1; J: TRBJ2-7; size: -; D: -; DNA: TGCAGCGTGGCTGACAGCGACTACGAGCAGTACTTC; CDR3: CSVADSDYEQYF
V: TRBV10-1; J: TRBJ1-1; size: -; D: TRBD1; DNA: TGCGCCACTGCCGAGGACAGGGTGAACACTGAAGCTTTCTTT; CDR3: CATAEDRVNTEAFF
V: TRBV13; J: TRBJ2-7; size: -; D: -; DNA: TGTGCCAGCAGCTTAAAGGGTCAGGGGGGCTACGAGCAGTACTTC; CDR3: CASSLKGQGGYEQYF
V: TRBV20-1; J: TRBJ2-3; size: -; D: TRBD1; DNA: TGCAGTGCCTATCCGGGACAGGGAAAAACAGATACGCAGTATTTT; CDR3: CSAYPGQGKTDTQYF
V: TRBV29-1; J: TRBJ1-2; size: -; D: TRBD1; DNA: TGCAGCGTTGTCACGGGACAGGGCTATGGCTACACCTTC; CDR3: CSVVTGQGYGYTF
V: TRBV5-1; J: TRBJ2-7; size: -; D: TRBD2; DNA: TGCGCCAGCAGCTTGGGACTAGCAGGCTGGTACGAGCAGTACTTC; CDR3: CASSLGLAGWYEQYF
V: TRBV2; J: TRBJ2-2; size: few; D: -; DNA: TGTGCCAGCATGTTCCAATACACCGGGGAGCTGTTTTTT; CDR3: CASMFQYTGELFF
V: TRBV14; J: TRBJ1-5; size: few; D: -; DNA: TGTGCCAGCAGCCAAGAAAGGGAATTGAATCAGCCCCAGCATTTT; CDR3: CASSQERELNQPQHF
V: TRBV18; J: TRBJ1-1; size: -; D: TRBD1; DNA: TGTGCCAGCTCACCTTCCCGACAGGGGACTGCGACTGAAGCTTTCTTT; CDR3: CASSPSRQGTATEAFF
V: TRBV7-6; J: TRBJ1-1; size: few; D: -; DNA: TGTGCCAGCAGCTCCCGGTACAGGGACCCTGAAGCTTTCTTT; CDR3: CASSSRYRDPEAFF
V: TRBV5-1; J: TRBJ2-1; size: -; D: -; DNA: TGCGCCAGCAGCTGGGGGCGGGACAATGAGCAGTTCTTC; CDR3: CASSWGRDNEQFF
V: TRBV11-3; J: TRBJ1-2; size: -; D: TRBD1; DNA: TGTGCCAGCAGCCAGGGGCAGGGGGACTATGGCTACACCTTC; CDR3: CASSQGQGDYGYTF
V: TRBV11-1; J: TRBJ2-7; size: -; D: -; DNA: TGTGCCAGCAGTACGCTCCTAGCGCCGAACTCCTACGAGCAGTACTTC; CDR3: CASSTLLAPNSYEQYF
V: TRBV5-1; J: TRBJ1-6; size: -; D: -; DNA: TGCGCCAGCAGCTTGGATACGGGAACAGGTTCACCCCTCCACTTT; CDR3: CASSLDTGTGSPLHF
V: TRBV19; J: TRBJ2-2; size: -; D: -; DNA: TGTGCCAGTAATAATGGAGGGCCCACCGGGGAGCTGTTTTTT; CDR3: CASNNGGPTGELFF
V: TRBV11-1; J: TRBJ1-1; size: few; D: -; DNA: TGTGCCAGCAGCTTAGTATCGATAGAAGCTTTCTTT; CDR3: CASSLVSIEAFF
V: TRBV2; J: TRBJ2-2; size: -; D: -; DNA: TGTGCCAGCACCCAGAGTCGGACAACCGGGGAGCTGTTTTTT; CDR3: CASTQSRTTGELFF
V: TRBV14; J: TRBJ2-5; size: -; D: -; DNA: TGTGCCAGCAGCCGACAGAGCCAAGAGACCCAGTACTTC; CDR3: CASSRQSQETQYF
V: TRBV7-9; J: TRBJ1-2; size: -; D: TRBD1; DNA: TGTGCCAGCAGCCCCAAGGGGGCCAGGGACCATGGCTACACCTTC; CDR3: CASSPKGARDHGYTF
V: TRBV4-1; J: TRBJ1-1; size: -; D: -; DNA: TGCGCCAGCAGACCGAGGGGAGGGACTGAAGCTTTCTTT; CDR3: CASRPRGGTEAFF
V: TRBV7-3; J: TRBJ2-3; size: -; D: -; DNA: TGTGCCAGCAGCTTATCGGGACTAGATACGCAGTATTTT; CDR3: CASSLSGLDTQYF
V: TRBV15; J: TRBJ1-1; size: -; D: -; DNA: TGTGCCACCAGCAGGGACGGCCTGAACACTGAAGCTTTCTTT; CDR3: CATSRDGLNTEAFF
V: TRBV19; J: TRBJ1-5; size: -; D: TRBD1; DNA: TGTGCCAGCGGGACAGGTACTACGAATCAGCCCCAGCATTTT; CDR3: CASGTGTTNQPQHF
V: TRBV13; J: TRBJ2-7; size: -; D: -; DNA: TGTGCCAGCAGCTTTAGGGGTCCCGGGACTCGGGGGTCCTACGAGCAGTACTTC; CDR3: CASSFRGPGTRGSYEQYF
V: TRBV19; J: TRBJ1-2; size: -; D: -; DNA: TGTGCCAGTAGTATGGGTGGTTATGGCTACACCTTC; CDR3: CASSMGGYGYTF